These 2 T cell receptor beta chains share one sample of origin, sequenced in a study of vaccination effects on CD4 cells after COVID-19. When less than 13 days of culture had elapsed, CD4+ T cells were isolated. Their antigens remain unidentified. Clones were sequenced by immunoSEQ multiplex PCR, and TCRdb holds only the in-frame ones, with some missing. The table has tens of thousands of clones, 50% to 70% seen once. The sample in question was CD4+ T cells from PBMCs cultured without peptide, obtained before COVID-19 vaccination. Every receptor here comes from a human donor who received a COVID-19 vaccine.

The gene calls are TRBV15 and TRBJ1-1, with D possibly being TRBD1 (5 bases). From germline, CDR1 is LNHNV and CDR2 YYDKDF (reference sequence). There are 14 residues in the CDR3. V lost 6 bases to trimming and J lost 5 bases, with 16 bases between them. In DNA form, the CDR3 reads TGTGCCACCAGTACAGCAGGGAAGGGGACTGAAGCTTTCTTT. Its translation is CATSTAGKGTEAFF. The full variable domain, in which reference TRBV15 and TRBJ1-1 provide the parts outside the CDR3, is DAMVIQNPRYQVTQFGKPVTLSCSQTLNHNVMYWYQQKSSQAPKLLFHYYDKDFNNEADTPDNFQSRRPNTSFCFLDIRSPGLGDTAMYLCATSTAGKGTEAFFGQGTRLTVV.

The chain couples TRBV24-1 to TRBJ2-3; 8 nucleotides match TRBD2. The germline gives CDR1 KGHDR, CDR2 SFDVKD. Unmatched junction bases numbered 6, after V lost 6 bases and J lost 5 bases. The CDR3 is 14 amino acids. CDR3 amino acids: CATSSPLAGDTQYF. The CDR3 DNA is TGTGCCACCAGTTCACCGCTAGCGGGAGATACGCAGTATTTT.